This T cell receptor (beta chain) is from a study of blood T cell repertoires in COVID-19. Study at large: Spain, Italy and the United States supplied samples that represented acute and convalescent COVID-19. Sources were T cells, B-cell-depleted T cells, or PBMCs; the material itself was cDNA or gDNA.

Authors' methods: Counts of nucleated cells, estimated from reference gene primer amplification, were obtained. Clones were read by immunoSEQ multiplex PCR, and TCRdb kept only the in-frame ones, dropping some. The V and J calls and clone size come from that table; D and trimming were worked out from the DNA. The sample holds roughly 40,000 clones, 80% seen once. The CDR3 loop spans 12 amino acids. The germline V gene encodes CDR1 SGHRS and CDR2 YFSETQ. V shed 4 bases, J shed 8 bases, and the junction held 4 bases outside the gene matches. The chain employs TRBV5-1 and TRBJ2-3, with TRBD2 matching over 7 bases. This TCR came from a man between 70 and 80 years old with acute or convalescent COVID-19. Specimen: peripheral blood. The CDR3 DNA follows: TGCGCCAGCAGCCCTACGGGGGGTACGCAGTATTTT. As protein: CASSPTGGTQYF.